A selection of T cell receptor beta chains follows, all from one sample in a study of cytotoxic CD8 clonotypes in ibrutinib-treated CLL. Here immunoSEQ multiplex PCR was the method, and the copy in TCRdb shows in-frame clones only, minus some. The table includes roughly 30,000 clones, 60% to 85% detected once. The material was PBMCs, obtained after 36 months of ibrutinib treatment. Receptor source: a human donor with chronic lymphocytic leukemia. The CDR3 runs from the conserved cysteine through the conserved F or W. A D gene is named only where the DNA matches it firmly. Not all rows give a size; the values are once, few, many and, for expanded clones, a class.

D: -
J: TRBJ2-5
size: -
V: TRBV9
DNA: TGTGCCAGCAGCCAAGAACCGGAGTCCCAAGAGACCCAGTACTTC
CDR3: CASSQEPESQETQYF

D: TRBD2
J: TRBJ2-2
size: -
V: TRBV27
DNA: TGTGCCAGCAGAACTAGCGGGGGGGCCACCGGGGAGCTGTTTTTT
CDR3: CASRTSGGATGELFF

D: -
J: TRBJ2-7
size: -
V: TRBV4-1
DNA: TGCGCCAGCAGCCAAGCCTCGGGTCTCGGCGAGCAGTACTTC
CDR3: CASSQASGLGEQYF

D: -
J: TRBJ1-1
size: -
V: TRBV18
DNA: TGTGCCAGCTCTCCGGCGGCGAACACTGAAGCTTTCTTT
CDR3: CASSPAANTEAFF

D: -
J: TRBJ2-7
size: -
V: TRBV6-6
DNA: TGTGCCAGCAGTTACTCGAACCTGTACGAGCAGTACTTC
CDR3: CASSYSNLYEQYF

D: -
J: TRBJ1-6
size: few
V: TRBV7-9
DNA: TGTGCCAGCAGCCCGTCTCGGGACGCCGGTTCACCCCTCCACTTT
CDR3: CASSPSRDAGSPLHF

D: -
J: TRBJ2-7
size: -
V: TRBV11-2
DNA: TGTGCCAGCAGCTTAGCGTGGGAAGACGAGCAGTACTTC
CDR3: CASSLAWEDEQYF

D: -
J: TRBJ1-1
size: -
V: TRBV20-1
DNA: TGCAGTGCTAGGGTGTTCGCTGAAGCTTTCTTT
CDR3: CSARVFAEAFF

D: TRBD1
J: TRBJ1-2
size: -
V: TRBV5-1
DNA: TGCGCCAGCAGCCAAGGACAGGGGGGCTATGGCTACACCTTC
CDR3: CASSQGQGGYGYTF

D: -
J: TRBJ2-7
size: -
V: TRBV4-1
DNA: TGCGCCACAAGTCGTACCGTCTCCTACGAGCAGTACTTC
CDR3: CATSRTVSYEQYF

D: TRBD1
J: TRBJ1-1
size: -
V: TRBV6-1
DNA: TGTGCCAGCAGTGCATACTCTACAGGGGGCGGTGAAGCTTTCTTT
CDR3: CASSAYSTGGGEAFF

D: -
J: TRBJ2-7
size: -
V: TRBV5-6
DNA: TGTGCCAGCAGCTGGATAGGTAGCTCCTACGAGCAGTACTTC
CDR3: CASSWIGSSYEQYF

D: TRBD1
J: TRBJ2-7
size: -
V: TRBV5-5
DNA: TGTGCCAGCAGCCCGGGACAGACCTACGAGCAGTACTTC
CDR3: CASSPGQTYEQYF

D: -
J: TRBJ2-5
size: -
V: TRBV15
DNA: TGTGCCACCAGCAGGGATGGGGTTAGTTACCAAGAGACCCAGTACTTC
CDR3: CATSRDGVSYQETQYF

D: TRBD1
J: TRBJ2-5
size: -
V: TRBV5-5
DNA: TGTGCCAGCAGCTGGGCGGGACAGGGTCCACAAGAGACCCAGTACTTC
CDR3: CASSWAGQGPQETQYF

D: -
J: TRBJ2-1
size: few
V: TRBV11-2
DNA: TGTGCCAGCAGCTCCACGACTAGTTACTCCTACAATGAGCAGTTCTTC
CDR3: CASSSTTSYSYNEQFF

D: -
J: TRBJ2-1
size: few
V: TRBV10-3
DNA: TGTGCCATCAGTGAGTCGAACAATGAGCAGTTCTTC
CDR3: CAISESNNEQFF

D: TRBD1
J: TRBJ2-7
size: -
V: TRBV7-3
DNA: TGTGCCAGCAGCTCGGGGACAGGGCTTAACGAGCAGTACTTC
CDR3: CASSSGTGLNEQYF

D: TRBD1
J: TRBJ2-3
size: -
V: TRBV7-3
DNA: TGTGCCAGCAGCGAGGGACAGGGCTTCACAGATACGCAGTATTTT
CDR3: CASSEGQGFTDTQYF

D: -
J: TRBJ2-5
size: -
V: TRBV5-1
DNA: TGCGCCAGCAGTGGGACCCAAGAGACCCAGTACTTC
CDR3: CASSGTQETQYF

D: -
J: TRBJ1-2
size: -
V: TRBV5-6
DNA: TGTGCCAGCAGCTTGGGGGGACATTACAGATATGGCTACACCTTC
CDR3: CASSLGGHYRYGYTF

D: -
J: TRBJ2-5
size: -
V: TRBV29-1
DNA: TGCAGCGTTGGATGGGTCGGCAAACAAAGGGAGACCCAGTACTTC
CDR3: CSVGWVGKQRETQYF

D: -
J: TRBJ2-5
size: -
V: TRBV30
DNA: TGTGCCTCTCTGAGGGCAGGGGGGCTGACCCAGTACTTC
CDR3: CASLRAGGLTQYF

D: -
J: TRBJ2-7
size: -
V: TRBV11-1
DNA: TGTGCCAGCAGCCCGCGTCGGGACGAGCAGTACTTC
CDR3: CASSPRRDEQYF

D: -
J: TRBJ1-6
size: few
V: TRBV5-4
DNA: TGTGCCAGCAGCTTGGGGCGGAACTATAATTCACCCCTCCACTTT
CDR3: CASSLGRNYNSPLHF

D: -
J: TRBJ2-5
size: few
V: TRBV11-2
DNA: TGTGCCAGCAGCCATGGGGAGACCCAGTACTTC
CDR3: CASSHGETQYF

D: -
J: TRBJ1-1
size: -
V: TRBV6-5
DNA: TGTGCCAGCAGTTACGTAGGAGAATTTGAAGCTTTCTTT
CDR3: CASSYVGEFEAFF

D: -
J: TRBJ1-1
size: -
V: TRBV7-8
DNA: TGTGCCAGCAGCGACTCGGTAACAGCCGGAAGGAACACTGAAGCTTTCTTT
CDR3: CASSDSVTAGRNTEAFF

D: -
J: TRBJ1-5
size: -
V: TRBV2
DNA: TGTGCCAGCTCCTCGATTAGCAATCAGCCCCAGCATTTT
CDR3: CASSSISNQPQHF

D: -
J: TRBJ1-2
size: few
V: TRBV18
DNA: TGTGCCAGCTCACCAAGCGCAGGGGCCGATGGCTACACCTTC
CDR3: CASSPSAGADGYTF

D: -
J: TRBJ1-1
size: -
V: TRBV18
DNA: TGTGCCAGCTCACCCTTTCGGGTGGGGCGAATGAACACTGAAGCTTTCTTT
CDR3: CASSPFRVGRMNTEAFF

D: -
J: TRBJ1-5
size: -
V: TRBV6-1
DNA: TGTGCCAGCAGTGAAGTTAGGGCTCAGCCCCAGCATTTT
CDR3: CASSEVRAQPQHF

D: TRBD1
J: TRBJ2-2
size: -
V: TRBV5-1
DNA: TGCGCCAGCAGCCGGGACAGGGCGAACACCGGGGAGCTGTTTTTT
CDR3: CASSRDRANTGELFF

D: -
J: TRBJ1-1
size: few
V: TRBV5-1
DNA: TGCGCCAGCAAACCTCTACAGGACACTGAAGCTTTCTTT
CDR3: CASKPLQDTEAFF

D: -
J: TRBJ2-7
size: -
V: TRBV30
DNA: TGTGCCTGGGGCTTAGGGGGTCACGAGCAGTACTTC
CDR3: CAWGLGGHEQYF

D: -
J: TRBJ2-7
size: many
V: TRBV27
DNA: TGTGCCAGCAGTTGGCGGGACGCAACCTACGAGCAGTACTTC
CDR3: CASSWRDATYEQYF

D: TRBD1
J: TRBJ1-1
size: -
V: TRBV6-5
DNA: TGTGCCAGCAGTCCCGGGACAGGGCTCCCCGAAGCTTTCTTT
CDR3: CASSPGTGLPEAFF

D: TRBD2
J: TRBJ2-1
size: -
V: TRBV5-1
DNA: TGCGCCAGCAGCTCGACTAGCGGGGTATACAATGAGCAGTTCTTC
CDR3: CASSSTSGVYNEQFF

D: TRBD1
J: TRBJ1-2
size: -
V: TRBV7-2
DNA: TGTGCCAGCAGCCCCGGGACAGGCTATGGCTACACCTTC
CDR3: CASSPGTGYGYTF